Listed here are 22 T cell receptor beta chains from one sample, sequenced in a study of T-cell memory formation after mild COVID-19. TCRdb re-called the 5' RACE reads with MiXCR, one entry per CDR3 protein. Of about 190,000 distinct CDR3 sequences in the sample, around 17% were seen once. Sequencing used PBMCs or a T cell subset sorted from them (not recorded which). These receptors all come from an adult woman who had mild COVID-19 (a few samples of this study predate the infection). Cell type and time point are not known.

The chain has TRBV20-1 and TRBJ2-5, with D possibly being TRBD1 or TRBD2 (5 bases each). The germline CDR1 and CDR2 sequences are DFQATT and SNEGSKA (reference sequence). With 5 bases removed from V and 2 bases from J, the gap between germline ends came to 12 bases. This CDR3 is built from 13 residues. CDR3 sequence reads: CSAPGPTQETQYF. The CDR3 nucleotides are TGCAGTGCTCCGGGACCAACGCAAGAGACCCAGTACTTC.

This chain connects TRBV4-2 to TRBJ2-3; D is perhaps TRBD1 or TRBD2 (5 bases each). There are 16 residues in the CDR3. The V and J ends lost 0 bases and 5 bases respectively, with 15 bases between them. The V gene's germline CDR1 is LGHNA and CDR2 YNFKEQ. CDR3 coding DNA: TGTGCCAGCAGCCAAGATCCCGGGGCCCGGCGAGATACGCAGTATTTT. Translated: CASSQDPGARRDTQYF.

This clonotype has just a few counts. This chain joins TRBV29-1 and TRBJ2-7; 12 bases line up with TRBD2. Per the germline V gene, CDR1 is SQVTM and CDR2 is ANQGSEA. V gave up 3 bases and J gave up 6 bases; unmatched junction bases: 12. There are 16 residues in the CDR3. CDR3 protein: CSVEADRLAGVSEQYF. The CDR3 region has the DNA TGCAGCGTTGAGGCGGACAGACTAGCGGGAGTAAGCGAGCAGTACTTC.

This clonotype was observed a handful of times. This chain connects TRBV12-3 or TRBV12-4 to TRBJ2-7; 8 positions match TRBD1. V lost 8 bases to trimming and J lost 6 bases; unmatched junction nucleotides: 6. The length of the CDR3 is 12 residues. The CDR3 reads CASSGQGTEQYF. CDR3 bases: TGTGCCAGCTCCGGACAGGGTACCGAGCAGTACTTC.

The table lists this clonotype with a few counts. The CDR3 nucleotides read TGTGCCAGCAGCTTAGGTTCTCGGGTTACTGAAGCTTTCTTT. Translating gives CASSLGSRVTEAFF. The chain combines TRBV7-2 with TRBJ1-1; D is ambiguous. The germline V and J ends were trimmed by 1 base and 5 bases, with 11 bases remaining between them. The CDR3 has 14 residues. In germline, CDR1 is SGHTA, CDR2 FQGNSA.

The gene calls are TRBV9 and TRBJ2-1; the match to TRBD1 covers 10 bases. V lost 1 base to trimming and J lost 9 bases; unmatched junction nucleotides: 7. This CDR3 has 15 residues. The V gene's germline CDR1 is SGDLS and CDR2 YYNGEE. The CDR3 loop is CASSVRGTGEGEQFF. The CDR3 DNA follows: TGTGCCAGCAGCGTACGAGGGACAGGGGAGGGTGAGCAGTTCTTC.

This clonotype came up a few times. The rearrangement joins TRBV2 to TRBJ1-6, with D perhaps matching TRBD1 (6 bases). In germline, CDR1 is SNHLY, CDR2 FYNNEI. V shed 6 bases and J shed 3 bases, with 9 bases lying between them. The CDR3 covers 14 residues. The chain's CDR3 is CASRRDNYNSPLHF. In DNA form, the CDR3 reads TGTGCCAGCAGAAGGGACAACTATAATTCACCCCTCCACTTT.

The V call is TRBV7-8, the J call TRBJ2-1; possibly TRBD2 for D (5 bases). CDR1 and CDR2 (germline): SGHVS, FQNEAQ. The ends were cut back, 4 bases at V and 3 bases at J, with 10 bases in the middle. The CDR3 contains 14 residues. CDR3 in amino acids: CASSSRRDYNEQFF. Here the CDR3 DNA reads TGTGCCAGCAGCTCACGCCGGGACTACAATGAGCAGTTCTTC.

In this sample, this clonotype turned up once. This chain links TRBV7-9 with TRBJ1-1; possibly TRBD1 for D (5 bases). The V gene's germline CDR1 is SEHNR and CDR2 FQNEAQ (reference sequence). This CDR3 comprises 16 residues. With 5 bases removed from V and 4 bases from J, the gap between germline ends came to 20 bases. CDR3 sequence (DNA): TGTGCCAGCAGCCTAAAGAGGTCCGGGAGGGGCACTGAAGCTTTCTTT. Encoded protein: CASSLKRSGRGTEAFF.

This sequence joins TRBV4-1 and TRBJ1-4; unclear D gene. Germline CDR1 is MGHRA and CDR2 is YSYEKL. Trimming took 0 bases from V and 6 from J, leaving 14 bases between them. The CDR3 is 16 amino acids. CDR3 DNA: TGCGCCAGCAGCCAAGATCGGACTAACACGGATGAAAAACTGTTTTTT. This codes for CASSQDRTNTDEKLFF.

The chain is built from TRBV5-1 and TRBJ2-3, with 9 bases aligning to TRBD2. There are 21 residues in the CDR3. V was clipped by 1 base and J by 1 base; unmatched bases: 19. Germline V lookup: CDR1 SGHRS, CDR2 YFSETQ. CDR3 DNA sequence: TGCGCCAGCAGCTTGCGCCTCTTCCGGGCGGGAGGGCCGGTAGGCACAGATACGCAGTATTTT. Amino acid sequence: CASSLRLFRAGGPVGTDTQYF.

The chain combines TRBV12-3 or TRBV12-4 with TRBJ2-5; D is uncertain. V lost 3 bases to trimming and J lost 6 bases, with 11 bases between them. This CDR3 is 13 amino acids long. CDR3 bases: TGTGCCAGCAGTTTGAGCCAAATGAAGACCCAGTACTTC. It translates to CASSLSQMKTQYF.

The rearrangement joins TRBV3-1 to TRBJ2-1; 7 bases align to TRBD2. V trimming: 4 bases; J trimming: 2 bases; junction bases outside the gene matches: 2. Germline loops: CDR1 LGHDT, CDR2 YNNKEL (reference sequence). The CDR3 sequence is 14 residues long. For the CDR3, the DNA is TGTGCCAGCAGCCGGGCGGGAGCCTACAATGAGCAGTTCTTC. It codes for CASSRAGAYNEQFF.

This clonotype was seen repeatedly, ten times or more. CDR3 loop: CASSKRRTTDTQYF. CDR3 nucleotide sequence: TGTGCCAGCAGCAAACGAAGAACCACAGATACGCAGTATTTT. The chain joins TRBV6-5 to TRBJ2-3; D is unresolved. CDR1 is MNHEY and CDR2 is SVGAGI in the germline V gene. CDR3 size: 14 residues. V was cut by 6 bases and J by 2 bases, with 12 bases left in between.

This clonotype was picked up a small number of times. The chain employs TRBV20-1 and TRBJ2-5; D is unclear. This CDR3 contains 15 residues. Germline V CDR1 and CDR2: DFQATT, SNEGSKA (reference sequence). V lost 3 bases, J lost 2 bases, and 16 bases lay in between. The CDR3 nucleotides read TGCAGTGCTAGCGACCTCCTAGGCAGACAAGAGACCCAGTACTTC. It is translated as CSASDLLGRQETQYF.

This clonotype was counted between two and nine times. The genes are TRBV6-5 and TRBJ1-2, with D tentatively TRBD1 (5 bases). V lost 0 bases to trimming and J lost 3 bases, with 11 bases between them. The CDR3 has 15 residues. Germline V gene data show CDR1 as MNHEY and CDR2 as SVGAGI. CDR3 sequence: CASSYSAGLDYGYTF. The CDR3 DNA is TGTGCCAGCAGTTACTCAGCAGGGTTAGACTATGGCTACACCTTC.

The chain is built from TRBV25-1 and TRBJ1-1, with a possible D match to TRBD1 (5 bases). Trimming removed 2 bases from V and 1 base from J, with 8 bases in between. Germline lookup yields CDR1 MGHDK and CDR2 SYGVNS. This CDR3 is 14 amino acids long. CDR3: CASSEGGENTEAFF. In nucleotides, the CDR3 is TGTGCCAGCAGTGAAGGGGGGGAGAACACTGAAGCTTTCTTT.

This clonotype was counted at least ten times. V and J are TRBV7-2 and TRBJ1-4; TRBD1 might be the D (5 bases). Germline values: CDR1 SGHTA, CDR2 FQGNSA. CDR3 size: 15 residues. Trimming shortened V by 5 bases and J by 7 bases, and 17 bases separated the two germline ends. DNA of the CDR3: TGTGCCAGCAGCCCACGGACCTCCAGGGTTGAAAAACTGTTTTTT. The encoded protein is CASSPRTSRVEKLFF.

This CDR3 is CASSGAVRSYNEQFF. In DNA form, the CDR3 reads TGCGCCAGCAGCGGCGCAGTCCGCTCCTACAATGAGCAGTTCTTC. This chain uses TRBV5-1 with TRBJ2-1, with D hard to call. The germline V and J ends were trimmed by 4 bases and 0 bases, with 11 bases remaining between them. CDR3 size: 15 residues. Germline V gene sequence: CDR1 SGHRS, CDR2 YFSETQ.

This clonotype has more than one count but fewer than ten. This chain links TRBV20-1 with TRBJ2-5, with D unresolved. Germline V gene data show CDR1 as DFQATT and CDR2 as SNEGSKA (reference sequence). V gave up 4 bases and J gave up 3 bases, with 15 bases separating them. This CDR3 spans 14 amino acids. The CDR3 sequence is CSANKVGLKETQYF. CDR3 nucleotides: TGCAGTGCTAACAAAGTAGGTCTTAAAGAGACCCAGTACTTC.

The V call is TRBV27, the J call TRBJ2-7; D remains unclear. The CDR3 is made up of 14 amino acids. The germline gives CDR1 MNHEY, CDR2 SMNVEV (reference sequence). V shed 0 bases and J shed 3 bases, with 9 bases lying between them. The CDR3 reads CASSLSGRFYEQYF. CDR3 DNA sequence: TGTGCCAGCAGTTTATCCGGGCGATTCTACGAGCAGTACTTC.

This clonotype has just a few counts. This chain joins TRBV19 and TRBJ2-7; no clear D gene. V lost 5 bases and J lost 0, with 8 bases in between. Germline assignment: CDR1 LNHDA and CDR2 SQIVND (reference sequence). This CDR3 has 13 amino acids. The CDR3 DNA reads TGTGCCAGTAGTTCGGACCACTCCTACGAGCAGTACTTC. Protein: CASSSDHSYEQYF.